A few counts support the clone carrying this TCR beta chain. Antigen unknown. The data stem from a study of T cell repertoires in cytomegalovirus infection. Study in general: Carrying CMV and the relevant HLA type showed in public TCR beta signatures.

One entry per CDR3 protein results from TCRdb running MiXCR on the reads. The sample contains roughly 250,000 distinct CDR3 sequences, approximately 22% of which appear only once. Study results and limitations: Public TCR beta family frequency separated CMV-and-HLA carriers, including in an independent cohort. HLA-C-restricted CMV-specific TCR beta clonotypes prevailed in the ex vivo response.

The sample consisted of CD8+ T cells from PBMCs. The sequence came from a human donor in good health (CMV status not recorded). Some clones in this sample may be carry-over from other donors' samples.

CDR3 residues: CSAWDFGKNIQYF. The CDR3 DNA reads TGCAGTGCTTGGGATTTTGGCAAAAACATTCAGTACTTC. The chain carries TRBV20-1 and TRBJ2-4; D is uncertain. The V end lost 5 bases, the J end lost 3 bases, and 11 bases lay between the germline ends. Germline V gene lookup returns CDR1 DFQATT and CDR2 SNEGSKA (reference sequence). The CDR3 contains 13 residues.